Below, 17 T cell receptor beta chains from the same sample are listed, as sequenced in a study of graft-versus-host responses after intestinal transplantation. Using immunoSEQ multiplex PCR, the repertoire was profiled, and TCRdb retains in-frame clones only, with some absent. The sample comprises approximately 89,000 clones, 80% to 95% of which are singletons, and 15% to 20% rests with the top ten. The input for sequencing was PBMCs, taken 450 to 460 days after intestinal transplant. Receptors were obtained from a human patient who received an intestinal transplant, so some T cells may come from the graft donor.

The chain employs TRBV9 and TRBJ1-2; a weak D match, TRBD1 (6 bases). Trimming stripped 5 bases from V and 8 bases from J, with 13 bases between. The CDR3 has 12 residues. Germline V gene sequence: CDR1 SGDLS, CDR2 YYNGEE. The CDR3 sequence is CASRGGHGGYTF. As DNA, the CDR3 is TGTGCCAGCAGGGGGGGGCACGGAGGCTACACCTTC.

This clone was detected only once. J is TRBJ2-1 and V is TRBV5-1; D is undetermined. Germline V lookup: CDR1 SGHRS, CDR2 YFSETQ. This CDR3 has 9 amino acids. Trimming pared 4 bases from V and 12 bases from J, leaving 5 bases between. As DNA, the CDR3 is TGCGCCAGCAGCATCCCGCAGTTCTTC. Amino acid sequence: CASSIPQFF.

The CDR3 loop reads CASSPRSTNTGELFF. CDR3 sequence (DNA): TGTGCCAGCAGCCCCCGATCCACGAACACCGGGGAGCTGTTTTTT. This chain joins TRBV9 and TRBJ2-2; no clear D gene. The CDR3 length is 15 residues. Deletions cut 4 bases from V and 0 bases from J, with 10 bases between. Germline V gives CDR1 SGDLS, CDR2 YYNGEE.

The gene calls are TRBV5-1 and TRBJ1-1; D may be TRBD1 (6 bases). Trimming removed 5 bases at V and 1 base at J, with 9 bases between. CDR1 and CDR2 from the germline V gene are SGHRS and YFSETQ. This CDR3 is built from 13 residues. CDR3 in DNA: TGCGCCAGCAGGACACAGGGGAACACTGAAGCTTTCTTT. Protein: CASRTQGNTEAFF.

This chain links TRBV29-1 with TRBJ1-5, with D tentatively TRBD1 (5 bases). The CDR3 runs 18 residues. V was shortened by 3 bases and J by 0 bases, with 21 bases between the two germline ends. The germline gives CDR1 SQVTM, CDR2 ANQGSEA. This chain's CDR3 is CSVDGVKQEVSSNQPQHF. The CDR3 bases are TGCAGCGTTGATGGGGTAAAACAGGAGGTAAGTAGCAATCAGCCCCAGCATTTT.

The CDR3 DNA sequence: TGTGCCAGCAGTGACGACAGAGCTAACTATGGCTACACCTTC. As protein: CASSDDRANYGYTF. This rearrangement joins TRBV2 to TRBJ1-2, with D possibly matching TRBD1 (5 bases). Germline V lookup: CDR1 SNHLY, CDR2 FYNNEI. The CDR3 consists of 14 residues. The ends were cut back, 3 bases at V and 0 bases at J, with 8 bases in the middle.

The chain uses TRBV7-9 and TRBJ1-1; D remains ambiguous. The CDR3 sequence is 16 residues long. Per the germline V gene, CDR1 is SEHNR and CDR2 is FQNEAQ (reference sequence). The V and J ends lost 4 bases and 5 bases respectively, with 20 bases between them. The chain's CDR3 is CASSSDLGLPLTEAFF. The CDR3 DNA reads as TGTGCCAGCAGCTCGGACCTCGGGCTACCGTTGACTGAAGCTTTCTTT.

This rearrangement joins TRBV5-6 to TRBJ1-5; tentative D call: TRBD1 (6 bases). The CDR3 has 14 residues. Trimming stripped 0 bases from V and 5 bases from J, with 9 bases between. Germline CDR1 and CDR2: SGHDT and YYEEEE. The CDR3: CASSLGGLHQPQHF. The DNA of the CDR3 is TGTGCCAGCAGCTTGGGGGGGCTGCATCAGCCCCAGCATTTT.

The chain uses TRBV5-1 and TRBJ2-1; D perhaps matches TRBD1 (6 bases). The germline V gene has CDR1 SGHRS and CDR2 YFSETQ. The CDR3 has 16 residues. The ends were cut back, 6 bases at V and 10 bases at J, with 26 bases in the middle. This CDR3 reads CASKTIPLGAWEEQFF. CDR3 coding DNA: TGCGCCAGCAAAACGATACCCCTGGGGGCCTGGGAGGAGCAGTTCTTC.

The V call is TRBV11-2, the J call TRBJ1-3; D uncertain. V was pared by 1 base and J by 9 bases, with 13 bases between. From germline, CDR1 is SGHAT and CDR2 FQNNGV. The CDR3 runs to 14 residues. CDR3 coding DNA: TGTGCCAGCAGCTTAGGGAGGACGGTCGCCACCATATATTTT. Amino acids: CASSLGRTVATIYF. The entire variable domain, with the rest obtained from reference TRBV11-2 and TRBJ1-3, is as follows: EAGVAQSPRYKIIEKRQSVAFWCNPISGHATLYWYQQILGQGPKLLIQFQNNGVVDDSQLPKDRFSAERLKGVDSTLKIQPAKLEDSAVYLCASSLGRTVATIYFGEGSWLTVV.

The chain uses TRBV7-6 and TRBJ2-7; a weak D match, TRBD2 (6 bases). The CDR3 is 14 amino acids. Germline assignment: CDR1 SGHVS and CDR2 FNYEAQ. V was clipped by 3 bases and J by 0 bases, with 9 bases between them. The CDR3 DNA follows: TGTGCCAGCAGCTTGTCCGGGGGCTCCTACGAGCAGTACTTC. It encodes CASSLSGGSYEQYF.

This sequence joins TRBV5-1 and TRBJ2-2; D tentatively reads TRBD1 or TRBD2 (5 bases each). Trimming left V 5 bases short and J 2 bases short, with 10 bases between. This CDR3 spans 14 amino acids. Germline values: CDR1 SGHRS, CDR2 YFSETQ. As DNA, the CDR3 is TGCGCCAGCAGAGGGACCACCAACACCGGGGAGCTGTTTTTT. As protein: CASRGTTNTGELFF.

This clone is a singleton in its sample. This chain joins TRBV9 and TRBJ1-2; 10 nucleotides line up with TRBD1. The CDR3 has 15 residues. V dropped 4 bases and J dropped 1; count of bases not matched to a gene: 4. Germline V gene sequence: CDR1 SGDLS, CDR2 YYNGEE. The CDR3 region has the DNA TGTGCCAGCAGCCACGGGACAGGGGTTAACTATGGCTACACCTTC. Protein product: CASSHGTGVNYGYTF.

The J gene is TRBJ2-5, the V gene TRBV6-6; 8 nucleotides match TRBD2. The J call is in doubt because the DNA end fits TRBJ2-7 better. Germline values: CDR1 MNHNY, CDR2 SVGAGI (reference sequence). This CDR3 contains 15 residues. The CDR3 here is CASSYGGGPGYEQYF. CDR3 nucleotide sequence: TGTGCCAGCAGTTATGGCGGGGGGCCGGGGTACGAGCAGTACTTC.

V is TRBV6-6 and J is TRBJ1-1; maybe TRBD1 (5 bases). CDR3 length: 14 amino acids. Trimming removed 4 bases at V and 1 base at J, with 10 bases between. Germline assignment: CDR1 MNHNY and CDR2 SVGAGI (reference sequence). The DNA of the CDR3 is TGTGCCAGCAGTTTGGGGAGGGGGAACACTGAAGCTTTCTTT. The encoded protein is CASSLGRGNTEAFF.

This clone occurred a few times. The CDR3 nucleotides are TGTGCCATCAGTGAGTCATCCGGGGAGCTGTTTTTT. It encodes CAISESSGELFF. The chain carries TRBV10-3 and TRBJ2-2; D remains ambiguous. The germline V and J ends were trimmed by 0 bases and 6 bases, with 2 bases remaining between them. The CDR3 consists of 12 residues. The germline V gene encodes CDR1 ENHRY and CDR2 SYGVKD.

This clone was observed once. The V gene is TRBV2, the J gene TRBJ2-5, with unresolved D. V was pared by 1 base and J by 2 bases, with 5 bases between. Germline V gene lookup returns CDR1 SNHLY and CDR2 FYNNEI. This CDR3 is built from 13 residues. CDR3 sequence: CASSEGEQETQYF. In nucleotides, the CDR3 is TGTGCCAGCAGTGAAGGGGAACAAGAGACCCAGTACTTC.